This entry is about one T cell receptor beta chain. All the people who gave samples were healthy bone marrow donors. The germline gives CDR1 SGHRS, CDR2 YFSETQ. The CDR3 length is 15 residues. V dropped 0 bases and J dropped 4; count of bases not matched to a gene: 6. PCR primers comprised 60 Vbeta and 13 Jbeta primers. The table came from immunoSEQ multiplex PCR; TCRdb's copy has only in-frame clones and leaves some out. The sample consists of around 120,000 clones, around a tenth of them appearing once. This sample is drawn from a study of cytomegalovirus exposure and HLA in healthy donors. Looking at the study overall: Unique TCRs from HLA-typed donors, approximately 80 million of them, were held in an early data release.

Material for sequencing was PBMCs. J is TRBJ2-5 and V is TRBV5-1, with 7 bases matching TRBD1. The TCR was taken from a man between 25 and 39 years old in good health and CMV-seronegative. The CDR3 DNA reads TGCGCCAGCAGCTTGGTTCAGGGGGTGTTAGAGACCCAGTACTTC. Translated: CASSLVQGVLETQYF.